This is a list of T cell receptor beta chains from one sample in a study of cytomegalovirus exposure and HLA in healthy donors. Sequencing was performed with immunoSEQ multiplex PCR; in TCRdb, only in-frame clones are kept and a portion is missing. The sample records 100,000 to 150,000 clones, 78% being singletons. Sequenced: PBMCs. The receptors were sampled from a woman in her 40s in good health and CMV-seronegative. Each CDR3 is given with its conserved first and last residue. Each record gives: clone size, J gene, V gene, D gene, CDR3 protein, CDR3 DNA. D genes are given only for firm matches. Clone size is given for some rows only: seen once, a few or many times, or a class if the clone is expanded.

- TRBJ2-2 TRBV18 - CASSPQRVDSYTGELFF TGTGCCAGCTCACCGCAGAGGGTGGACAGTTACACCGGGGAGCTGTTTTTT
- TRBJ1-6 TRBV5-1 TRBD1 CASRLQGGRVDSPLHF TGCGCCAGCAGACTACAGGGGGGCCGGGTGGATTCACCCCTCCACTTT
- TRBJ1-1 TRBV18 TRBD1 CASSPLRGNEAFF TGTGCCAGCTCACCACTCAGGGGGAATGAAGCTTTCTTT
- TRBJ2-7 TRBV4-1 - CASSQDLTVWSEQYF TGCGCCAGCAGCCAAGATCTCACAGTCTGGTCCGAGCAGTACTTC
- TRBJ1-2 TRBV28 - CASSLLGDYGYTF TGTGCCAGCAGTTTACTCGGGGACTATGGCTACACCTTC
- TRBJ1-6 TRBV28 - CASRAPNSPLHF TGTGCCAGCAGGGCACCTAATTCACCCCTCCACTTT
once TRBJ1-1 TRBV7-2 TRBD1 CASSLNRGRASRAFF TGTGCCAGCAGCTTAAATAGGGGGCGCGCATCACGGGCTTTCTTT
- TRBJ2-5 TRBV7-2 TRBD2 CASSLASGISNGAQYF TGTGCCAGCAGCCTCGCTAGCGGGATCTCCAACGGGGCCCAGTACTTC
- TRBJ2-7 TRBV7-2 - CASSRGQTYEQYF TGTGCCAGCAGTCGCGGTCAGACCTACGAGCAGTACTTC
- TRBJ1-5 TRBV28 - CASSLLAGYTQPQHF TGTGCCAGCAGTTTATTGGCAGGGTATACTCAGCCCCAGCATTTT
- TRBJ2-2 TRBV5-5 TRBD2 CASFFGGASTGELFF TGTGCCAGCTTTTTCGGGGGGGCGAGCACCGGGGAGCTGTTTTTT
- TRBJ1-2 TRBV28 - CASSFLSGYTF TGTGCCAGCAGTTTTTTGAGTGGCTACACCTTC
- TRBJ2-5 TRBV13 TRBD1 CASSSDRAFRTQYF TGTGCCAGCAGCTCGGACAGGGCTTTCCGGACCCAGTACTTC
- TRBJ2-5 TRBV28 - CASNVGRETQYF TGTGCCAGCAATGTGGGGCGGGAGACCCAGTACTTC
- TRBJ1-1 TRBV5-1 - CASTGDTEAFF TGCGCCAGCACCGGGGACACTGAAGCTTTCTTT
- TRBJ2-1 TRBV18 - CASSPPSDNEQFF TGTGCCAGCTCACCACCCAGTGACAATGAGCAGTTCTTC
- TRBJ1-1 TRBV6-5 - CASRDITEAFF TGTGCCAGCAGAGACATTACTGAAGCTTTCTTT
- TRBJ2-5 TRBV29-1 TRBD2 CSVVAGVETQYF TGCAGCGTTGTTGCGGGAGTGGAGACCCAGTACTTC
few TRBJ2-3 TRBV7-2 - CASSLQASTDTQYF TGTGCCAGCAGCTTACAAGCGAGCACAGATACGCAGTATTTT
- TRBJ1-2 TRBV28 TRBD1 CASVPEGQGEIGYTF TGTGCCAGCGTACCTGAGGGACAGGGGGAGATTGGCTACACCTTC
- TRBJ1-5 TRBV10-3 - CAISESQSSGNQPQHF TGTGCCATCAGTGAGTCTCAAAGCTCGGGGAACCAGCCCCAGCATTTT
- TRBJ1-6 TRBV27 TRBD1 CASRVWGQGRHSPLHF TGTGCCAGCAGGGTTTGGGGACAGGGACGACATTCACCCCTCCACTTT
- TRBJ1-1 TRBV2 - CASNTQRGTEAFF TGTGCCAGCAACACCCAGCGGGGCACTGAAGCTTTCTTT
few TRBJ1-1 TRBV4-1 TRBD1 CASTEQGLVGAFF TGCGCCAGCACCGAACAGGGGCTCGTGGGGGCTTTCTTT
- TRBJ2-5 TRBV25-1 - CASSQSRETQYF TGTGCCAGCAGCCAGTCTAGGGAGACCCAGTACTTC
- TRBJ2-7 TRBV7-3 - CAGSPWAGSAYEQYF TGTGCCGGCAGCCCATGGGCGGGATCTGCCTACGAGCAGTACTTC
- TRBJ1-2 TRBV15 - CATSRDQDGYGYTF TGTGCCACCAGCAGAGATCAAGACGGGTATGGCTACACCTTC
- TRBJ2-1 TRBV10-1 TRBD2 CASSSTSGDEQFF TGCGCCAGCAGTTCGACTAGCGGGGATGAGCAGTTCTTC
few TRBJ1-5 TRBV27 TRBD1 CASSPQGEGQPQHF TGTGCCAGCAGTCCCCAGGGGGAAGGTCAGCCCCAGCATTTT
- TRBJ2-7 TRBV25-1 - CASSELSYEQYF TGTGCCAGCAGCGAGTTAAGCTACGAGCAGTACTTC
- TRBJ1-4 TRBV10-2 TRBD1 CASRQPGQGLEKLFF TGCGCCAGCAGGCAACCGGGACAGGGCCTTGAAAAACTGTTTTTT
- TRBJ2-3 TRBV29-1 - CSVNGIAGISTDTQYF TGCAGCGTTAACGGGATCGCCGGGATTAGCACAGATACGCAGTATTTT
- TRBJ1-1 TRBV5-6 - CASSLNGRGTEAFF TGTGCCAGCAGCTTGAATGGTAGGGGCACTGAAGCTTTCTTT
- TRBJ2-5 TRBV5-1 - CASKQTLQEAQYF TGCGCCAGCAAGCAGACCCTCCAAGAGGCCCAGTACTTC
- TRBJ1-1 TRBV28 - CASTKDTNTEAFF TGTGCCAGCACCAAAGACACGAACACTGAAGCTTTCTTT
- TRBJ2-7 TRBV6-6 TRBD2 CAALSGTSGEQYF TGTGCCGCGTTGTCCGGGACTAGCGGCGAGCAGTACTTC
- TRBJ1-1 TRBV5-1 TRBD1 CASSRGTANTEAFF TGCGCCAGCAGCAGGGGGACAGCTAACACTGAAGCTTTCTTT
- TRBJ2-3 TRBV10-2 TRBD2 CASIGLAGVPTDTQYF TGCGCCAGCATAGGACTAGCGGGAGTACCCACAGATACGCAGTATTTT
once TRBJ2-7 TRBV5-1 - CASSGGTSYEQYF TGCGCCAGCAGCGGGGGGACCTCCTACGAGCAGTACTTC
- TRBJ2-7 TRBV2 TRBD1 CASSDPDRAYEQYF TGTGCCAGCAGTGACCCGGACAGGGCCTACGAGCAGTACTTC
- TRBJ1-6 TRBV2 TRBD1 CATYRDSNSPLHF TGTGCCACCTACCGGGACAGTAATTCACCCCTCCACTTT
- TRBJ2-3 TRBV7-2 - CASSPDPVDTQYF TGTGCCAGCAGCCCCGATCCGGTGGATACGCAGTATTTT
- TRBJ2-7 TRBV28 TRBD1 CASSFLQGYEQYF TGTGCCAGCAGTTTCCTACAGGGGTACGAGCAGTACTTC
few TRBJ2-5 TRBV11-2 TRBD1 CASRPVQGAQETQYF TGTGCCAGCAGGCCTGTCCAGGGGGCGCAGGAGACCCAGTACTTC
- TRBJ2-4 TRBV28 TRBD1 CASSSAGTGENIQYF TGTGCCAGCAGCTCCGCGGGGACAGGGGAAAACATTCAGTACTTC
few TRBJ2-7 TRBV5-1 TRBD1 CASSSDRALYEQYF TGCGCCAGCAGCTCGGACAGGGCTTTGTACGAGCAGTACTTC
- TRBJ1-4 TRBV18 - CASSPPGQQDEKLFF TGTGCCAGCTCACCACCGGGACAACAAGACGAAAAACTGTTTTTT
few TRBJ2-7 TRBV11-2 - CASSHPWRGTYEQYF TGTGCCAGCAGCCACCCGTGGCGGGGAACCTACGAGCAGTACTTC
few TRBJ1-2 TRBV11-2 - CASSLEATGWVYGYTF TGTGCCAGCAGCTTAGAAGCAACAGGGTGGGTCTATGGCTACACCTTC
- TRBJ2-7 TRBV7-2 - CASSFNREEQYF TGTGCCAGCAGTTTCAATCGGGAAGAGCAGTACTTC
few TRBJ1-3 TRBV4-2 TRBD1 CASSQQTGAGNTIYF TGTGCCAGCAGCCAACAAACAGGGGCTGGAAACACCATATATTTT
- TRBJ2-2 TRBV2 - CASSNQGTGAGELFF TGTGCCAGCAGCAACCAGGGAACAGGTGCCGGGGAGCTGTTTTTT
few TRBJ1-2 TRBV11-2 - CASSSRDGYTF TGTGCCAGCAGCTCCAGGGATGGCTACACCTTC